This T cell receptor beta chain was recorded in a study of blood T cell repertoires in COVID-19. Overall study: The samples span acute and convalescent COVID-19 from the United States, Italy and Spain. PBMCs, B-cell-depleted T cells, or T cells were the source of the cDNA or gDNA that made up the material.

The CDR3 runs 13 residues. The V gene end was trimmed by 8 bases and the J gene end by 9 bases; junction bases not matched to a gene: 7. The germline gives CDR1 LNHDA, CDR2 SQIVND (reference sequence). In the authors' methods: Cell counts per sample came from amplifying reference gene primers. Repertoires were generated with immunoSEQ multiplex PCR, while TCRdb's copy carries only in-frame clones and drops some. V, J and clone size reflect that table, while D and trimming were determined from the DNA. The sample lists about 200,000 clones, 75% to 85% occurring once. This sequence originates from a human donor in a cohort sampled during active COVID-19. The specimen was peripheral blood. The V and J genes are TRBV19 and TRBJ2-1; 10 bases are a match to TRBD2. As DNA, the CDR3 is TGTGCCAGTGGACTAGCGGAGGGTAGTGAGCAGTTCTTC. Translation gives CASGLAEGSEQFF.